Below, 13 T cell receptor beta chains from the same sample are listed, as sequenced in a study of T-cell memory formation after mild COVID-19 (TCRdb year 2021). The method was 5' RACE. The sequencing machine was an Illumina NovaSeq 6000. Clones were called with MiXCR by TCRdb after fastp trimmed the public reads at Q25, and only in-frame beta chains were retained. When rows share a CDR3 protein, they turn into one entry using the most common DNA and genes. This sample gives around 250,000 distinct CDR3 sequences in total; about 16% of them show up just once. Of the sample, roughly a fifth is held by the ten largest clones. Material: PBMCs or a T cell subset sorted from them (not recorded which). These receptors originate from a man between 18 and 29 years old who had mild COVID-19 (a few samples of this study predate the infection). The sample titles of this study are shuffled in the database, so cell type and time point are left out; the donor was told from shared clones.

This rearrangement joins TRBV9 to TRBJ2-5, with 16 positions matching TRBD2. Germline CDR1 SGDLS, CDR2 YYNGEE. The V gene end was trimmed by 2 bases and the J gene end by 3 bases; junction bases not matched to a gene: 4. The length of the CDR3 is 17 residues. The CDR3 loop reads CASSVGLAGGSEETQYF. The CDR3, as DNA: TGTGCCAGCAGCGTGGGACTAGCGGGGGGGTCGGAAGAGACCCAGTACTTC.

The rearrangement links TRBV7-6 to TRBJ2-7; 7 bases map to TRBD1. The length of the CDR3 is 14 residues. V trimming: 5 bases; J trimming: 3 bases; junction bases outside the gene matches: 7. Looked up from germline, CDR1 is SGHVS and CDR2 is FNYEAQ. Here the CDR3 DNA reads TGTGCCAGCAGCCCTTGGGGACAGAGCTACGAGCAGTACTTC. Amino acids: CASSPWGQSYEQYF.

The V and J genes are TRBV12-3 or TRBV12-4 and TRBJ2-3, with a tentative D call TRBD1 (6 bases). The CDR3 contains 15 residues. Trimming took off 6 bases at V and 4 bases at J, with 17 bases between the two ends. The CDR3 loop is CASSRGTQRADTQYF. In nucleotides, the CDR3 is TGTGCCAGCAGCCGTGGGACACAGAGGGCAGATACGCAGTATTTT.

This clonotype was found a few times. The V gene is TRBV4-1, the J gene TRBJ1-2; D is unclear. Looked up from germline, CDR1 is MGHRA and CDR2 is YSYEKL. The CDR3 extends over 13 amino acids. V was shortened by 4 bases and J by 8 bases, with 14 bases between the two germline ends. Written as DNA, the CDR3 is TGCGCCAGCAGCCCGACTTGGGAGGGCGGCTACACCTTC. This gives the protein CASSPTWEGGYTF.

The chain couples TRBV5-6 to TRBJ1-6; D remains ambiguous. The CDR3 is 15 amino acids. Germline loops: CDR1 SGHDT, CDR2 YYEEEE. Trimming cost V 3 bases and J 6 bases, with 13 bases left between them. DNA for the CDR3: TGTGCCAGCAGCTACCTCAGTGGGCTTAATTCACCCCTCCACTTT. Residues: CASSYLSGLNSPLHF.

J is TRBJ2-2 and V is TRBV28; D is ambiguous. The CDR3 loop spans 12 amino acids. Trimming pared 5 bases from V and 6 bases from J, leaving 7 bases between. Germline loops: CDR1 MDHEN, CDR2 SYDVKM. The CDR3 nucleotides read TGTGCCAGCAGTCCACCGTCCGGGGAGCTGTTTTTT. As protein: CASSPPSGELFF.

In its sample, this clonotype was seen many times. The V gene is TRBV5-1, the J gene TRBJ2-1; TRBD1 agrees at 9 bases. This CDR3 spans 12 amino acids. With 4 bases clipped from V and 10 bases from J, the junction kept 3 bases outside the gene matches. In germline, CDR1 is SGHRS, CDR2 YFSETQ. The CDR3 here is CASSRDRAEQFF. The CDR3 coding sequence is TGCGCCAGCAGCCGGGACAGGGCAGAGCAGTTCTTC.

This chain connects TRBV20-1 to TRBJ1-6; D not resolved. The CDR3 is 13 residues long. Germline V gives CDR1 DFQATT, CDR2 SNEGSKA (reference sequence). V lost 3 bases and J lost 7, with 10 bases in between. The CDR3 coding sequence is TGCAGTGCTAGGTTGCAGGAGAATTCACCCCTCCACTTT. Amino acids: CSARLQENSPLHF.

This clonotype has a handful of counts. The rearrangement uses TRBV7-2 and TRBJ2-3; TRBD1 matches at 9 bases. V was pared by 5 bases and J by 3 bases, with 9 bases of the junction left unmatched. Germline CDR1 and CDR2: SGHTA and FQGNSA. The CDR3 is 16 residues long. CDR3 sequence: CASSPLTGGGTDTQYF. DNA for the CDR3: TGTGCCAGCAGCCCCTTAACAGGGGGCGGTACAGATACGCAGTATTTT.

Many counts were recorded for this clonotype. The V gene is TRBV6-1, the J gene TRBJ2-7; D could derive from TRBD1 or TRBD2 (5 bases each). The CDR3 is 15 amino acids. The germline gives CDR1 MNHNS, CDR2 SASEGT. Trimming removed 5 bases at V and 2 bases at J, with 16 bases between. The CDR3 here is CASSPGGQGAYEQYF. The CDR3 nucleotides read TGTGCCAGCAGTCCCGGCGGGCAGGGTGCCTACGAGCAGTACTTC.

V usage is TRBV7-2 and J usage is TRBJ2-3, with 7 bases identical to TRBD1. After removal of 5 bases from V and 6 bases from J, the junction contained 11 bases not matched to a gene. This CDR3 spans 15 amino acids. CDR1 is SGHTA and CDR2 is FQGNSA in the germline V gene. CDR3 amino acids: CASSHPTQGVDTQYF. CDR3 DNA: TGTGCCAGCAGCCACCCCACCCAGGGGGTCGATACGCAGTATTTT.

This sequence joins TRBV5-1 and TRBJ2-3, with D perhaps given as TRBD1 or TRBD2 (5 bases each). Germline V lookup: CDR1 SGHRS, CDR2 YFSETQ. CDR3 size: 15 residues. The V end was cut by 1 base, the J end by 1 base, with 10 bases between. The CDR3 bases are TGCGCCAGCAGCTTGCGGGGCACGGGCACAGATACGCAGTATTTT. This codes for CASSLRGTGTDTQYF.

This clonotype was recorded many times. The CDR3 nucleotides read TGTGCCAGCAGCTTAAAGAGGGACAGGGGACGCACTGAAGCTTTCTTT. It yields the protein CASSLKRDRGRTEAFF. The chain has TRBV7-8 and TRBJ1-1; 10 bases match TRBD1. In germline, CDR1 is SGHVS, CDR2 FQNEAQ. V trimming: 2 bases; J trimming: 4 bases; junction bases outside the gene matches: 7. CDR3 length: 16 residues.